The entry below gives a single T cell receptor (beta chain) sequence along with its context. Its target is not known. This record belongs to a study of shared clonotypes between healthy human individuals. Study-wide results and limits: Limitation of the genetic and exposure-history diversity represented came from the few donors.

The germline V and J ends were trimmed by 5 bases and 6 bases, with 8 bases remaining between them. CDR3 size: 12 residues. CDR1 and CDR2 (germline): SEHNR, FQNEAQ (reference sequence). All donors qualified as healthy HIV-negative adults and had experienced no recent acute infections or vaccinations. CD45RA+ naive and CD45RA-negative memory subsets were separated from CD4+ cells. Deep was the level used in running the assay. The data were produced by immunoSEQ multiplex PCR, yet TCRdb's version contains in-frame clones alone and is incomplete. This sample has some 2,100,000 clones; about 94% occur once, and the top ten carry 0.13%.

This sequence was found in a man between 18 and 29 years old in good health. What was sequenced was naive CD4+ T cells sorted from blood. Sample subset: CD45RA+ positively selected. The rearrangement joins TRBV7-9 to TRBJ2-1; D is ambiguous. CDR3 nucleotides: TGTGCCAGCAGCCACTCCGGCAATGAGCAGTTCTTC. It is translated as CASSHSGNEQFF.